The T cell receptor beta chain under discussion was sequenced for a study of post-analysis software for immune sequencing data. Every TCR beta cDNA library bore unique molecular identifiers. TCRdb passed the PCR reads through MiXCR, listing each CDR3 protein once. The table shows about 770,000 distinct CDR3 sequences, with around 42% occurring only once. This sequence was found in a girl aged 10 to 17 with multiple sclerosis. The sequenced sample consisted of blood.

The CDR3 is CASSQRGGDRGLSLSGNTIYF. The CDR3, as DNA: TGTGCCAGCAGCCAACGGGGAGGGGACAGGGGGCTCTCTCTCTCTGGAAACACCATATATTTT. The chain joins TRBV11-1 to TRBJ1-3, with 12 bases aligning to TRBD1. The CDR3 consists of 21 residues. The V and J ends lost 5 bases and 0 bases, in that order; junction bases with no gene match: 17. Germline V gives CDR1 SGHAT, CDR2 FQDESV (reference sequence).